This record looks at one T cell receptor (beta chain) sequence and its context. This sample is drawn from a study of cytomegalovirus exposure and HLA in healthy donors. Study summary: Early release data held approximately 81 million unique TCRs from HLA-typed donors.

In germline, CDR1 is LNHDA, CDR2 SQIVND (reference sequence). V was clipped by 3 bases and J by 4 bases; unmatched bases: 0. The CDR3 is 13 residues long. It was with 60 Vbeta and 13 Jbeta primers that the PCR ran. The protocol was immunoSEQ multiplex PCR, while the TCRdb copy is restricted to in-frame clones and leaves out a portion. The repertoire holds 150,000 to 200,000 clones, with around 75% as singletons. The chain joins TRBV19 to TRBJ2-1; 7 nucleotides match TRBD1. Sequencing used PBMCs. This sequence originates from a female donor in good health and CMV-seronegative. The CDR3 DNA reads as TGTGCCAGTAGTATGGGACAGTACAATGAGCAGTTCTTC. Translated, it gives CASSMGQYNEQFF.